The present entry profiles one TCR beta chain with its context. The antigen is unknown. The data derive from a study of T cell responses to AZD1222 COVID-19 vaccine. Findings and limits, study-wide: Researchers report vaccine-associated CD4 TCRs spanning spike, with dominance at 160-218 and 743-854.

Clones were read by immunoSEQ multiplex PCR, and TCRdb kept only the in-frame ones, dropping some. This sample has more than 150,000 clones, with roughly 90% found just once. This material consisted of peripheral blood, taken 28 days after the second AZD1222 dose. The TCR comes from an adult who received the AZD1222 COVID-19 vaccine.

CDR3 bases: TGTGCCAGCAGCCACCCGGACGGGAAAGGAAACAGCAATCAGCCCCAGCATTTT. Protein product: CASSHPDGKGNSNQPQHF. This chain links TRBV7-9 with TRBJ1-5; no definite D call. Deletions cut 5 bases from V and 1 base from J, with 21 bases between. This CDR3 has 18 amino acids. Germline V CDR1 and CDR2: SEHNR, FQNEAQ (reference sequence). The full variable domain, with the rest looked up from reference TRBV7-9 and TRBJ1-5, is DTGVSQNPRHKITKRGQNVTFRCDPISEHNRLYWYRQTLGQGPEFLTYFQNEAQLEKSRLLSDRFSAERPKGSFSTLEIQRTEQGDSAMYLCASSHPDGKGNSNQPQHFGDGTRLSIL.